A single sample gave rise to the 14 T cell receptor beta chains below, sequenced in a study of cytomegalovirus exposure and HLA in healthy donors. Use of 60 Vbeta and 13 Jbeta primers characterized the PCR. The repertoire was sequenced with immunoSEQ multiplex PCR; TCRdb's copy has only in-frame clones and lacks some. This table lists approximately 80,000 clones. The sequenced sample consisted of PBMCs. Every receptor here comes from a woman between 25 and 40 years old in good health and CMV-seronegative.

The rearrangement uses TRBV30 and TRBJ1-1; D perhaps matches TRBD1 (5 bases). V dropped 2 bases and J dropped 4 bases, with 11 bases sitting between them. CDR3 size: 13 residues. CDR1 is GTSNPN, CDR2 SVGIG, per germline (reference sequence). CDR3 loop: CAWSPRRGTEAFF. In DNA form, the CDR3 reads TGTGCCTGGAGTCCTCGTAGGGGCACTGAAGCTTTCTTT.

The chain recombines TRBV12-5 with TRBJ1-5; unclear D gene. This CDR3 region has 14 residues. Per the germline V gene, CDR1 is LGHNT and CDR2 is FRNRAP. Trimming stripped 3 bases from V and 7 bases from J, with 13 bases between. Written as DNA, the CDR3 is TGTGCTAGTGGTTTAGGAGGTCTCGGCCAGCCCCAGCATTTT. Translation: CASGLGGLGQPQHF. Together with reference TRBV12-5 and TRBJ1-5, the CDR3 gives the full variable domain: DARVTQTPRHKVTEMGQEVTMRCQPILGHNTVFWYRQTMMQGLELLAYFRNRAPLDDSGMPKDRFSAEMPDATLATLKIQPSEPRDSAVYFCASGLGGLGQPQHFGDGTRLSIL.

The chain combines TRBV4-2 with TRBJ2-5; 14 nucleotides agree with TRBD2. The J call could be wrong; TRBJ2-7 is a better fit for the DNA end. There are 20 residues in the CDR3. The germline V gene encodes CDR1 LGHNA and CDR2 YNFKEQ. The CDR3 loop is CASSQLLQGTSGGPLYEQYF. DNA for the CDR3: TGTGCCAGCAGCCAATTACTCCAAGGGACTAGCGGGGGCCCCTTATACGAGCAGTACTTC.

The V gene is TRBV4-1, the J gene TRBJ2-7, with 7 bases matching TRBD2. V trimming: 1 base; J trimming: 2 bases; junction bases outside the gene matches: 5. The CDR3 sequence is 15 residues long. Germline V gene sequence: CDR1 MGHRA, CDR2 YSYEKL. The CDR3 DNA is TGCGCCAGCAGCCAAGCTACGCGGGGGACCTACGAGCAGTACTTC. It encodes CASSQATRGTYEQYF.

Here the CDR3 reads CASSWGQYNEQFF. CDR3 bases: TGTGCCAGCAGCTGGGGACAGTACAATGAGCAGTTCTTC. The rearrangement links TRBV7-9 to TRBJ2-1; 7 bases match TRBD1. The CDR3 has 13 residues. Per the germline V gene, CDR1 is SEHNR and CDR2 is FQNEAQ (reference sequence). V shed 4 bases, J shed 4 bases, and the junction held 1 base outside the gene matches. The full variable domain, rest sourced from reference TRBV7-9 and TRBJ2-1, is DTGVSQNPRHKITKRGQNVTFRCDPISEHNRLYWYRQTLGQGPEFLTYFQNEAQLEKSRLLSDRFSAERPKGSFSTLEIQRTEQGDSAMYLCASSWGQYNEQFFGPGTRLTVL.

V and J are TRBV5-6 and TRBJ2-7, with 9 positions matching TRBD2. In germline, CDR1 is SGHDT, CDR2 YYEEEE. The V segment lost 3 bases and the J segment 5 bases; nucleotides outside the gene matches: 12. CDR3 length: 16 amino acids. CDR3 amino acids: CASSWDRGLASHEQYF. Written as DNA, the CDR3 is TGTGCCAGCAGCTGGGATCGGGGACTAGCAAGCCACGAGCAGTACTTC.

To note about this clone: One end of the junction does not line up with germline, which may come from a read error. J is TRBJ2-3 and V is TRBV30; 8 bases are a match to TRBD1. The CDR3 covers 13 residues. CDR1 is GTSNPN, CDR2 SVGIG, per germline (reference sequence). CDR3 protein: CAWADRVADKQYF. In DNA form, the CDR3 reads TGTGCCTGGGCGGACAGGGTCGCAGATAAGCAGTATTTT.

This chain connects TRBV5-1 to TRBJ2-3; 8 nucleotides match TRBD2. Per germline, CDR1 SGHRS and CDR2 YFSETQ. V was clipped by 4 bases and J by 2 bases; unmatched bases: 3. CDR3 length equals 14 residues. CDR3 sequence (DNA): TGCGCCAGCAGCCGCGGGGGGAACACAGATACGCAGTATTTT. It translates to CASSRGGNTDTQYF.

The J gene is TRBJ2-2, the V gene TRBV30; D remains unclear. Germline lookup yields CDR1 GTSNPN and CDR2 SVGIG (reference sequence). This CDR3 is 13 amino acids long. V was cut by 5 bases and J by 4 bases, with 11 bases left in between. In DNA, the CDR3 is TGTGCCTGGTCCGAACTTTCCACCGGGGAGCTGTTTTTT. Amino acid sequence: CAWSELSTGELFF.

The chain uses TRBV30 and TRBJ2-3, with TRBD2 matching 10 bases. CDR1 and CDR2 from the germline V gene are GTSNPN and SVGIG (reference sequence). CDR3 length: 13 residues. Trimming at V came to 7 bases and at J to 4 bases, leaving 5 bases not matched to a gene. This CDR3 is CAFSSGGSDTQYF. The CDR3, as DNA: TGTGCCTTCTCTAGCGGGGGTTCAGATACGCAGTATTTT.

The CDR3 DNA sequence: TGTGCCAGCAGCTATACTAGCGGGCCCTACAATGAGCAGTTCTTC. It specifies CASSYTSGPYNEQFF. V is TRBV7-9 and J is TRBJ2-1; 9 bases are shared with TRBD2. Trimming at V came to 4 bases and at J to 2 bases, leaving 3 bases not matched to a gene. This CDR3 spans 15 amino acids. Germline CDR1 and CDR2: SEHNR and FQNEAQ (reference sequence).

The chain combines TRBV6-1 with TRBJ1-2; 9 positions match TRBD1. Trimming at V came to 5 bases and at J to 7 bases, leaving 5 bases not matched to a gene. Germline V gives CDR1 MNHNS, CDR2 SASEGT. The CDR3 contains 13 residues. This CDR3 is CASSLDRGTGYTF. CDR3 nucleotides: TGTGCCAGCAGTCTTGACAGGGGGACTGGCTACACCTTC.

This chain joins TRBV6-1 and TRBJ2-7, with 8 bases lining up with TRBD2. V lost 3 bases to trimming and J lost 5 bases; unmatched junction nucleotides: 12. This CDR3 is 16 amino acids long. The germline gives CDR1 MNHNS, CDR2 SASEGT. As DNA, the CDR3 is TGTGCCAGCAGTGAGTCACCCGGGGGGGCACAGAACGAGCAGTACTTC. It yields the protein CASSESPGGAQNEQYF.

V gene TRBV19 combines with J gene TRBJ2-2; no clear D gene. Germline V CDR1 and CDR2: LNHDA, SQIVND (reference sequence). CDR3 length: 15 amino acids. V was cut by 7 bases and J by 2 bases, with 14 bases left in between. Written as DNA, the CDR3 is TGTGCCAGTAACCCCTCCCCGACAAACACCGGGGAGCTGTTTTTT. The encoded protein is CASNPSPTNTGELFF.